This TCR beta chain was sequenced during a study of cytomegalovirus exposure and HLA in healthy donors. Background on the study: Later, an analysis reported that the 130 or so validation repertoires had used the same platform as the approximately 630 first-cohort repertoires. Study-level points and caveats: The study listed some 160 cytomegalovirus-associated TCR beta chains. A later analysis found first-cohort TCR clusters tended to co-occur in the 130 or so validation repertoires.

Donors came from a validation cohort of about 120 subjects, distinct from the first 666-subject cohort. Germline V lookup: CDR1 MNHNS, CDR2 SASEGT. Germline trimming cut 3 bases from V and 0 bases from J; bases unmatched to any gene: 15. The CDR3 runs 20 residues. This clone has a handful of counts. Its antigen is not identified. The method was immunoSEQ multiplex PCR; TCRdb's version includes in-frame clones alone and lacks a portion of them. The data show 95,000 to 150,000 clones, with approximately 90% seen just once and around 1.9% held by the top ten. The sample was PBMCs. V usage is TRBV6-1 and J usage is TRBJ2-4, with 9 nucleotides matching TRBD1. The clonotype was recovered from a woman in her late teens or twenties in good health and CMV-seronegative. Here the CDR3 reads CASSERWNRGRLVAKNIQYF. The CDR3 region has the DNA TGTGCCAGCAGTGAGCGCTGGAACAGGGGGCGCCTTGTAGCCAAAAACATTCAGTACTTC.